This is a list of T cell receptor beta chains from one sample in a study of blood T cell repertoires in COVID-19. The table came from immunoSEQ multiplex PCR; TCRdb's copy has only in-frame clones and leaves some out. The sample shows more than 300,000 clones, 80% to 90% of them seen only once. Sequencing was done on a sample of PBMCs or T cells enriched from blood (not recorded which). The receptors shown here come from a young man who had recovered from COVID-19. Each CDR3 is given with its conserved first and last residue. Each record gives: clone size, D gene, V gene, J gene, CDR3 protein, CDR3 DNA. D genes are given only for firm matches. The size of a clone is reported for some rows only, either as once, few or many, or as a class for expanded clones.

>NA|TRBD1|TRBV18|TRBJ1-1
CASSPTLQGDTEAFF
TGTGCCAGCTCACCTACGCTACAGGGGGACACTGAAGCTTTCTTT
>NA|NA|TRBV12-2|TRBJ2-5
CASRLVGARERGRYQETQYF
TGTGCAAGTCGCTTAGTAGGGGCTAGGGAGCGCGGGAGGTACCAAGAGACCCAGTACTTC
>few|NA|TRBV6-4|TRBJ2-2
CASSEPREHGELFF
TGTGCCAGCAGTGAACCCAGGGAACACGGGGAGCTGTTTTTT
>once|TRBD1|TRBV28|TRBJ2-7
CASRMGTGGYEQYF
TGTGCCAGCAGAATGGGGACAGGGGGCTACGAGCAGTACTTC
>NA|TRBD1|TRBV19|TRBJ1-2
CASNFGQGDYTF
TGTGCCAGTAACTTTGGACAGGGGGATTACACCTTC
>NA|TRBD1|TRBV28|TRBJ2-1
CASSTRDRLNEQFF
TGTGCCAGCAGTACCCGGGACAGGCTCAATGAGCAGTTCTTC
>NA|NA|TRBV10-3|TRBJ2-7
CAISEGRVNEQYF
TGTGCCATCAGTGAGGGCAGGGTAAACGAGCAGTACTTC
>NA|NA|TRBV18|TRBJ2-1
CASSPSGQRDEQFF
TGTGCCAGCTCACCAAGCGGGCAAAGGGATGAGCAGTTCTTC
>NA|TRBD2|TRBV10-2|TRBJ2-7
CASSPSGGEQYF
TGCGCCAGCAGTCCTAGCGGAGGCGAGCAGTACTTC
>NA|NA|TRBV5-1|TRBJ2-5
CASSSGEAETQYF
TGCGCCAGCAGCTCGGGGGAGGCGGAGACCCAGTACTTC
>NA|NA|TRBV18|TRBJ2-6
CASSPRPGEANVLTF
TGTGCCAGCTCACCACGCCCGGGGGAGGCCAACGTCCTGACTTTC
>NA|NA|TRBV2|TRBJ1-6
CASNTEGSSPLHF
TGTGCCAGCAACACCGAGGGAAGTTCACCCCTCCACTTT
>NA|NA|TRBV19|TRBJ1-4
CASSTPGDGDEKLFF
TGTGCCAGTAGTACCCCAGGGGACGGAGATGAAAAACTGTTTTTT
>NA|NA|TRBV5-4|TRBJ1-6
CASSPGPGASPLHF
TGTGCCAGCAGCCCGGGACCAGGGGCTTCACCCCTCCACTTT
>NA|NA|TRBV6-1|TRBJ2-5
CASSEVSATETQYF
TGTGCCAGCAGTGAAGTTAGCGCAACGGAGACCCAGTACTTC
>once|TRBD1|TRBV5-1|TRBJ2-3
CASFDRVGTDTQYF
TGCGCCAGCTTTGACAGGGTGGGCACAGATACGCAGTATTTT
>NA|TRBD2|TRBV7-2|TRBJ2-5
CASSLVPLAGGTQETQYF
TGTGCCAGCAGCTTAGTTCCCCTAGCGGGGGGGACTCAAGAGACCCAGTACTTC
>NA|NA|TRBV6-5|TRBJ1-5
CASSYSAGNNQPQHF
TGTGCCAGCAGTTACTCGGCAGGGAACAATCAGCCCCAGCATTTT
>NA|NA|TRBV20-1|TRBJ1-6
CSASVYSSYNSPLHF
TGCAGTGCTAGTGTCTACAGCTCCTATAATTCACCCCTCCACTTT
>NA|NA|TRBV28|TRBJ1-3
CASSLTDSYSGNTIYF
TGTGCCAGCAGTTTAACGGACTCCTACTCTGGAAACACCATATATTTT
>NA|NA|TRBV19|TRBJ2-5
CASSIGGRLGRETQYF
TGTGCCAGTAGTATAGGGGGGCGCTTAGGGCGAGAGACCCAGTACTTC
>NA|TRBD1|TRBV13|TRBJ2-3
CASSDAGTGSTDTQYF
TGTGCCAGCAGCGATGCCGGGACAGGGAGCACAGATACGCAGTATTTT
>NA|TRBD2|TRBV7-8|TRBJ2-1
CASGPRGGEQFF
TGTGCCAGCGGACCCCGCGGGGGGGAGCAGTTCTTC
>NA|TRBD1|TRBV2|TRBJ1-6
CASSESGTGNSPLHF
TGTGCCAGCAGTGAATCGGGGACAGGGAATTCACCCCTCCACTTT
>NA|NA|TRBV27|TRBJ1-6
CASSLYSGNSPLHF
TGTGCCAGCAGTTTATACTCCGGGAATTCACCCCTCCACTTT
>few|NA|TRBV29-1|TRBJ1-2
CSAQSRGARSGYTF
TGCAGCGCTCAATCTCGGGGGGCGCGTTCCGGCTACACCTTC
>NA|TRBD2|TRBV2|TRBJ2-5
CARQGTSGEEETQYF
TGTGCCAGACAAGGGACTAGCGGAGAGGAGGAGACCCAGTACTTC
>NA|TRBD2|TRBV29-1|TRBJ2-3
CSTGLAGGTDTQYF
TGCAGCACCGGACTAGCGGGAGGGACAGATACGCAGTATTTT
>NA|NA|TRBV7-9|TRBJ2-2
CASLGPLNTGELFF
TGTGCCAGCCTGGGCCCACTGAACACCGGGGAGCTGTTTTTT
>NA|NA|TRBV11-2|TRBJ1-2
CASSLDRNYGYTF
TGTGCCAGCAGCTTAGACAGAAACTATGGCTACACCTTC
>NA|TRBD1|TRBV7-9|TRBJ1-5
CASSLALGQGNNQPQHF
TGTGCCAGCAGCTTAGCGTTAGGACAGGGGAACAATCAGCCCCAGCATTTT
>NA|TRBD2|TRBV25-1|TRBJ2-1
CASSELWRESNEQFF
TGTGCCAGCAGTGAACTTTGGCGGGAGTCCAATGAGCAGTTCTTC
>once|TRBD1|TRBV11-2|TRBJ2-7
CASSLGAGTGYEQYF
TGTGCCAGCAGCTTAGGCGCCGGGACAGGCTACGAGCAGTACTTC
>NA|NA|TRBV7-8|TRBJ2-1
CASSLRTGLKYEQFF
TGTGCCAGCAGCTTGAGAACGGGTCTTAAATATGAGCAGTTCTTC
>NA|NA|TRBV5-1|TRBJ2-2
CASSGETGENTGELFF
TGCGCCAGCAGCGGTGAGACAGGAGAAAACACCGGGGAGCTGTTTTTT
>NA|NA|TRBV18|TRBJ2-4
CASSPPMTGAKNIQYF
TGTGCCAGCTCACCACCGATGACGGGGGCCAAAAACATTCAGTACTTC
>NA|TRBD2|TRBV5-1|TRBJ2-1
CASSQRGDNEQFF
TGCGCCAGCAGCCAGCGGGGTGACAATGAGCAGTTCTTC
>once|NA|TRBV4-1|TRBJ2-7
CASSQDLASAAYEQYF
TGCGCCAGCAGCCAAGATCTCGCTAGCGCAGCCTACGAGCAGTACTTC
>NA|NA|TRBV27|TRBJ1-6
CASSPRVRVDSPLHF
TGTGCCAGCAGTCCCCGGGTGCGGGTCGATTCACCCCTCCACTTT
>NA|TRBD1|TRBV2|TRBJ1-5
CASSRQGARQPQHF
TGTGCCAGCAGTCGACAGGGGGCCAGGCAGCCCCAGCATTTT
>NA|NA|TRBV3-1/TRBV3-2|TRBJ2-7
CASSQGTAILYEQYF
TGTGCCAGCAGCCAAGGGACAGCGATACTTTACGAGCAGTACTTC
>many|TRBD1|TRBV10-2|TRBJ1-5
CASRDRVSQPQHF
TGCGCCAGCAGGGACAGGGTGAGTCAGCCCCAGCATTTT
>NA|NA|TRBV7-9|TRBJ1-3
CASSWSNRILFSGNTIYF
TGTGCCAGCAGCTGGTCCAACAGAATCCTTTTCTCTGGAAACACCATATATTTT
>NA|TRBD2|TRBV4-1|TRBJ2-6
CASSPPTSGGAGGANVLTF
TGCGCCAGCAGTCCCCCAACTAGCGGGGGGGCTGGTGGGGCCAACGTCCTGACTTTC
>NA|NA|TRBV19|TRBJ2-2
CASSINRVYTGELFF
TGTGCCAGTAGTATTAACAGGGTGTACACCGGGGAGCTGTTTTTT
>NA|NA|TRBV6-5|TRBJ1-2
CASSLRDTAGYTF
TGTGCCAGCAGTTTACGGGACACGGCGGGCTACACCTTC
>NA|NA|TRBV7-9|TRBJ2-7
CASSLASSYEQYF
TGTGCCAGCAGCTTAGCGTCGTCCTACGAGCAGTACTTC
>NA|TRBD1|TRBV24-1|TRBJ2-3
CATSDNGQGAADTQYF
TGTGCCACCAGTGATAACGGACAGGGGGCCGCAGATACGCAGTATTTT
>NA|NA|TRBV5-1|TRBJ1-4
CASMAGANEKLFF
TGCGCCAGCATGGCCGGGGCTAATGAAAAACTGTTTTTT
>few|TRBD1|TRBV9|TRBJ1-6
CASSPSGTGNSPLHF
TGTGCCAGCAGCCCTTCCGGGACAGGGAATTCACCCCTCCACTTT
>NA|NA|TRBV30|TRBJ2-6
CAWSAEITSGANVLTF
TGTGCCTGGAGTGCTGAAATCACTTCTGGGGCCAACGTCCTGACTTTC
>NA|NA|TRBV27|TRBJ2-7
CASSSYLGADEQYF
TGTGCCAGCAGTTCATACCTGGGGGCAGACGAGCAGTACTTC
>NA|TRBD1|TRBV29-1|TRBJ1-4
CSVEGQGSEKLFF
TGCAGCGTCGAGGGACAGGGAAGTGAAAAACTGTTTTTT
>NA|TRBD1|TRBV6-5|TRBJ1-4
CASSSTSPGGGEKLFF
TGTGCCAGCAGTTCCACCTCCCCAGGGGGTGGTGAAAAACTGTTTTTT
>NA|TRBD2|TRBV9|TRBJ2-1
CASSLRTSGGPYSHLYSYNEQFF
TGTGCCAGCAGCCTCAGGACTAGCGGGGGGCCTTATTCTCACCTTTACTCCTACAATGAGCAGTTCTTC
>NA|NA|TRBV4-1|TRBJ2-3
CASSRLGLTTDTQYF
TGCGCCAGCAGTCGTCTGGGACTTACCACAGATACGCAGTATTTT
>NA|NA|TRBV25-1|TRBJ2-7
CASTATGTAYEQYF
TGTGCCAGCACTGCAACCGGGACTGCCTACGAGCAGTACTTC
>NA|NA|TRBV15|TRBJ2-1
CATGVGVNYNEQFF
TGTGCCACAGGGGTAGGTGTGAACTACAATGAGCAGTTCTTC
>NA|NA|TRBV20-1|TRBJ1-2
CSASIRAQNYGYTF
TGCAGTGCTAGTATCAGGGCGCAGAACTATGGCTACACCTTC
>NA|NA|TRBV2|TRBJ1-1
CASSVGGNTEAFF
TGTGCCAGCAGTGTGGGGGGGAACACTGAAGCTTTCTTT